This T cell receptor beta chain was observed in a study of CD8+CD57+ T cells in acquired aplastic anemia. Study information: The study obtained 11 million or so reads on average for CD4+ cells from healthy donors.

Trimming removed 5 bases from V and 0 bases from J; junction bases left unmatched: 3. Germline V lookup: CDR1 LNHDA, CDR2 SQIVND (reference sequence). The CDR3 consists of 14 residues. This clonotype appeared many times. The antigen is undetermined. CDR3 and TCR beta VDJ profiling relied on genomic DNA as the template. TCRdb called the reads again in MiXCR, with one record for every CDR3 protein. The data contain about 220,000 distinct CDR3 sequences, almost 35% of them singletons. Broader study findings: Overlap between patients and controls comprised roughly 30 CD8+ CDR3 sequences. Any difference that existed in CD8+ Simpson's diversity between patients and controls was not significant.

Specimen: sorted CD4+, CD8+, or CD8+CD57+ T cells (not recorded which) from PBMCs. The chain uses TRBV19 and TRBJ2-7; 8 positions agree with TRBD1. This receptor was taken from a human donor in good health, serving as a control. The CDR3 protein is CASSATGDSYEQYF. The DNA of the CDR3 is TGTGCCAGTAGTGCGACAGGGGACTCCTACGAGCAGTACTTC. Full variable domain (missing parts from reference TRBV19 and TRBJ2-7): DGGITQSPKYLFRKEGQNVTLSCEQNLNHDAMYWYRQDPGQGLRLIYYSQIVNDFQKGDIAEGYSVSREKKESFPLTVTSAQKNPTAFYLCASSATGDSYEQYFGPGTRLTVT.